Presented here are 6 T cell receptor beta chains from one specimen sequenced in a study of cytomegalovirus exposure and HLA in healthy donors. PCR used 60 Vbeta primers and 13 Jbeta primers. The table came from immunoSEQ multiplex PCR; TCRdb's copy has only in-frame clones and leaves some out. The data show 100,000 or so clones, with about four fifths seen just once and approximately 1.3% held by the top ten. Sequencing was performed on PBMCs. The origin of the receptors is a man aged 35-49 years in good health and CMV-seronegative.

This clone was detected a few times. The same CDR3 is also encoded by other DNA sequences in this sample. V usage is TRBV9 and J usage is TRBJ1-5, with a tentative D call TRBD1 (6 bases). Germline CDR1 is SGDLS and CDR2 is YYNGEE. The CDR3 is made up of 16 amino acids. The V and J ends lost 0 bases and 2 bases respectively, with 12 bases between them. The CDR3 reads CASSVGAGAGNQPQHF. CDR3 nucleotides: TGTGCCAGCAGCGTAGGGGCAGGGGCAGGCAATCAGCCCCAGCATTTT.

A remark on this clone: The sample contains more than one DNA sequence encoding this CDR3. The rearrangement uses TRBV5-1 and TRBJ1-3; maybe TRBD1 (6 bases). The CDR3 is 14 residues long. Deletions cut 2 bases from V and 7 bases from J, with 13 bases between. Per germline, CDR1 SGHRS and CDR2 YFSETQ. CDR3 DNA: TGCGCCAGCAGCTTAGAGGGGGTCGGGAACACCATATATTTT. It encodes CASSLEGVGNTIYF.

The chain combines TRBV7-2 with TRBJ1-4; the D gene is possibly TRBD1 (6 bases). The germline V gene encodes CDR1 SGHTA and CDR2 FQGNSA. The CDR3 is made up of 15 amino acids. Trimming pared 3 bases from V and 3 bases from J, leaving 11 bases between. The CDR3 protein is CASSFYRVSNEKLFF. Written as DNA, the CDR3 is TGTGCCAGCAGCTTCTACAGGGTGTCTAATGAAAAACTGTTTTTT.

The J gene is TRBJ1-1, the V gene TRBV6-5; D gene ambiguous. The CDR3 sequence is 14 residues long. V was cut by 0 bases and J by 4 bases, with 9 bases left in between. Germline values: CDR1 MNHEY, CDR2 SVGAGI. Here the CDR3 reads CASSYSNRFTEAFF. CDR3 bases: TGTGCCAGCAGTTACTCGAACAGATTCACTGAAGCTTTCTTT.

The J gene is TRBJ1-2, the V gene TRBV18, with 7 bases identical to TRBD1. Per germline, CDR1 KGHSH and CDR2 LQKENI. V lost 6 bases, J lost 6 bases, and 10 bases stayed unmatched. The CDR3 totals 14 residues. The CDR3 DNA follows: TGTGCCAGCTCCGCAGGGGGTGGAATCGATGGCTACACCTTC. It codes for CASSAGGGIDGYTF.

The chain links TRBV5-1 to TRBJ2-3; TRBD2 matches at 10 bases. V lost 4 bases and J lost 4; bases outside the gene matches: 6. The germline gives CDR1 SGHRS, CDR2 YFSETQ. CDR3 length: 15 amino acids. This chain's CDR3 is CASSLIAGGPDTQYF. As DNA, the CDR3 is TGCGCCAGCAGCCTAATAGCGGGGGGTCCAGATACGCAGTATTTT.